A single sample is the source of the 10 T cell receptor beta chains below, sequenced in a study of blood T cell repertoires in COVID-19. Using immunoSEQ multiplex PCR, the repertoire was profiled, and TCRdb retains in-frame clones only, with some absent. The repertoire includes tens of thousands of clones, roughly 70% of them detected once, and roughly 21% sits in the top ten. The sequencing sample was made of peripheral blood. The receptors shown here come from a man between 65 and 85 years old with acute or convalescent COVID-19.

The chain employs TRBV7-9 and TRBJ2-7, with 10 bases matching TRBD2. Trimming at V came to 3 bases and at J to 2 bases, leaving 4 bases not matched to a gene. The CDR3 loop spans 15 amino acids. The germline V gene has CDR1 SEHNR and CDR2 FQNEAQ (reference sequence). CDR3 DNA: TGTGCCAGCAGCTTTCCTAGCGGGGGTACCTACGAGCAGTACTTC. It codes for CASSFPSGGTYEQYF.

This chain joins TRBV5-7 and TRBJ1-3; TRBD1 might be the D (5 bases). TRBV5-7 has ORF status, its function being uncertain. The V end lost 4 bases, the J end lost 0 bases, and 17 bases lay between the germline ends. This CDR3 is built from 17 residues. CDR3 amino acids: CASSNMRTINSGNTIYF. In DNA, the CDR3 is TGTGCCAGCAGCAATATGAGGACAATAAACTCTGGAAACACCATATATTTT.

The chain couples TRBV12-3 or TRBV12-4 to TRBJ1-2; perhaps TRBD1 as D (5 bases). The CDR3 is 12 residues long. With 6 bases removed from V and 3 bases from J, the gap between germline ends came to 8 bases. CDR3 region: CASRSTDYGYTF. CDR3 bases: TGTGCCAGCAGGTCGACAGACTATGGCTACACCTTC.

V is TRBV28 and J is TRBJ2-3; D not resolved. CDR3 length: 10 residues. The germline V and J ends were trimmed by 8 bases and 7 bases, with 7 bases remaining between them. Germline-derived CDR1 and CDR2 are MDHEN and SYDVKM. The CDR3 sequence: CASGHHTQYF. The DNA of the CDR3 is TGTGCCAGCGGCCACCATACGCAGTATTTT.

The rearrangement joins TRBV28 to TRBJ1-1, with 9 bases that match TRBD1. There are 17 residues in the CDR3. Trimming at V came to 1 base and at J to 0 bases, leaving 6 bases not matched to a gene. Germline V lookup: CDR1 MDHEN, CDR2 SYDVKM. The CDR3 DNA reads TGTGCCAGCAGTTTATTAACAGGGGGCGCGATGAACACTGAAGCTTTCTTT. Protein product: CASSLLTGGAMNTEAFF.

The rearrangement links TRBV27 to TRBJ1-1; no definite D call. The V end lost 6 bases, the J end lost 0 bases, and 8 bases lay between the germline ends. The CDR3 sequence is 13 residues long. Germline V gives CDR1 MNHEY, CDR2 SMNVEV (reference sequence). CDR3 nucleotides: TGTGCCAGCAGACCCAGTTTGAACACTGAAGCTTTCTTT. It encodes CASRPSLNTEAFF.

The chain links TRBV15 to TRBJ1-2; 7 nucleotides match TRBD1. V lost 0 bases, J lost 8 bases, and 15 bases stayed unmatched. The CDR3 has 17 amino acids. CDR1 and CDR2 (germline): LNHNV, YYDKDF (reference sequence). This CDR3 is CATSRDRGQDLLSGYTF. The CDR3 coding sequence is TGTGCCACCAGCAGAGATAGAGGACAGGACCTACTATCCGGCTACACCTTC. Supplemented by reference TRBV15 and TRBJ1-2, the full variable domain reads DAMVIQNPRYQVTQFGKPVTLSCSQTLNHNVMYWYQQKSSQAPKLLFHYYDKDFNNEADTPDNFQSRRPNTSFCFLDIRSPGLGDTAMYLCATSRDRGQDLLSGYTFGSGTRLTVV.

The V call is TRBV27, the J call TRBJ2-7, with a weak D call TRBD1 (6 bases). This CDR3 is 14 amino acids long. V was clipped by 3 bases and J by 2 bases, with 11 bases between them. In germline, CDR1 is MNHEY, CDR2 SMNVEV (reference sequence). The CDR3 here is CASSFKGVPYEQYF. CDR3 DNA sequence: TGTGCCAGCAGTTTTAAGGGGGTACCCTACGAGCAGTACTTC.

This clone occurred a few times. This chain joins TRBV27 and TRBJ1-1; TRBD1 aligns across 7 bases. There are 13 residues in the CDR3. Germline V gene sequence: CDR1 MNHEY, CDR2 SMNVEV (reference sequence). J gave up 10 bases and V 3 bases, and 8 bases lay outside the gene matches. CDR3 sequence (DNA): TGTGCCAGCAGTTTTGTAGGGGGCGCCGGAGCTTTCTTT. Its protein product is CASSFVGGAGAFF.

The chain couples TRBV4-1 to TRBJ2-2; a weak D match, TRBD1 (6 bases). CDR1 is MGHRA, CDR2 YSYEKL, per germline. The CDR3 spans 15 residues. V dropped 4 bases and J dropped 1 base, with 10 bases sitting between them. In nucleotides, the CDR3 is TGCGCCAGCAGCCTCTCCAGGGGGAACACCGGGGAGCTGTTTTTT. It is translated as CASSLSRGNTGELFF.